This record concerns one TCR beta chain sequence. This sample is part of a study of blood T cell repertoires in COVID-19. Study background: The United States, Italy and Spain were the sources of the acute and convalescent COVID-19 samples. The analysed material was cDNA or gDNA that came from T cells, B-cell-depleted T cells, or PBMCs.

Per the original data handling: Counts of nucleated cells, estimated from reference gene primer amplification, were obtained. TCRdb's copy holds only in-frame clones and misses some; the assay was immunoSEQ multiplex PCR. The V and J calls and the clone size are those of that table, but D and trimming were determined from the DNA. Of fewer than 75,000 clones listed, approximately 87% are singletons. The junction had 8 bases not matched to a gene; V was cut back by 7 bases and J by 2 bases. CDR1 KGHDR and CDR2 SFDVKD come from the germline V gene. There are 15 residues in the CDR3. The gene calls are TRBV24-1 and TRBJ2-3, with TRBD1 matching 7 bases. This clonotype originated in a man between 60 and 75 years old with active or convalescent COVID-19. Sequenced input: peripheral blood. CDR3 amino acids: CATSPRGQHTDTQYF. CDR3 DNA sequence: TGTGCCACCAGCCCAAGGGGGCAGCACACAGATACGCAGTATTTT.